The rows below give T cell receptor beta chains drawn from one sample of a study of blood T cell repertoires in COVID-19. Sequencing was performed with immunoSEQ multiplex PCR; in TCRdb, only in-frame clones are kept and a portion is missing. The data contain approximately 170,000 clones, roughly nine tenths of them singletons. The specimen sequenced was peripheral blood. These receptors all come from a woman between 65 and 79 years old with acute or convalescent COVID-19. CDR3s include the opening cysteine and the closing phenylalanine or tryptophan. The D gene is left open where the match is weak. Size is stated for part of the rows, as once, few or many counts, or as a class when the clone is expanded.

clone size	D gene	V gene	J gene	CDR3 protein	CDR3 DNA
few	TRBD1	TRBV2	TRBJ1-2	CASRGDRAANYGYTF	TGTGCCAGCAGAGGGGACAGGGCGGCTAACTATGGCTACACCTTC
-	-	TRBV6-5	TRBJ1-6	CASILSAGSPLHF	TGTGCCAGCATTCTATCGGCGGGGTCACCCCTCCACTTT
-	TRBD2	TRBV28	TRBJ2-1	CASSLEGTNNEQFF	TGTGCCAGCAGTTTGGAGGGGACTAACAATGAGCAGTTCTTC
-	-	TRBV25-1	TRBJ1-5	CASSEGGSLKPQHF	TGTGCCAGCAGTGAAGGGGGGTCATTGAAGCCCCAGCATTTT
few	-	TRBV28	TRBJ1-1	CASSLMGQAEAFF	TGTGCCAGCAGTTTAATGGGGCAAGCTGAAGCTTTCTTT
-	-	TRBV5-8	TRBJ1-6	CASSLAGLGRNSPLHF	TGTGCCAGCAGCTTGGCCGGTCTTGGCAGGAATTCACCCCTCCACTTT
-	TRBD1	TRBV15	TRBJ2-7	CATSLQGSYEQYF	TGTGCCACCAGTTTACAGGGGTCCTACGAGCAGTACTTC
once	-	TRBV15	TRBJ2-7	CATSRVGGINEQYF	TGTGCCACCAGCAGAGTCGGGGGTATTAACGAGCAGTACTTC
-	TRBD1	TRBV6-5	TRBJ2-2	CASSQQGTHTGELFF	TGTGCCAGCAGCCAACAGGGGACCCACACCGGGGAGCTGTTTTTT
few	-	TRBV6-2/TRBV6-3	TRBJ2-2	CASSLAGRTGELFF	TGTGCCAGCAGTTTGGCAGGGAGGACCGGGGAGCTGTTTTTT
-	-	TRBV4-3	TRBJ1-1	CASSQGKGRTEAFF	TGCGCCAGCAGCCAAGGTAAGGGGAGGACTGAAGCTTTCTTT
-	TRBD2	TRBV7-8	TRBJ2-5	CASSLGGLAGTKETQYF	TGTGCCAGCAGCTTAGGCGGACTAGCGGGGACGAAAGAGACCCAGTACTTC
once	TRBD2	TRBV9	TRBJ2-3	CASSLSSGGAEDTQYF	TGTGCCAGCAGCTTATCTAGCGGGGGGGCCGAAGATACGCAGTATTTT
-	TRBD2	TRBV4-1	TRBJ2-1	CASSQDRLAGARRFF	TGCGCCAGCAGCCAAGACCGACTAGCGGGAGCGAGGCGGTTCTTC
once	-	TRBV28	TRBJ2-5	CASSSQVETQYF	TGTGCCAGCAGTTCCCAGGTGGAGACCCAGTACTTC
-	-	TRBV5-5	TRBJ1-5	CASSSGTPDQPQHF	TGTGCCAGCAGCTCCGGGACACCGGATCAGCCCCAGCATTTT
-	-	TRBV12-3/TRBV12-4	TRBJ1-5	CASSPMANQPQHF	TGTGCCAGCAGTCCCATGGCCAATCAGCCCCAGCATTTT
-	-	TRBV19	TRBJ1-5	CASSPHGSRGQPQHF	TGTGCCAGTAGTCCCCACGGATCCCGCGGTCAGCCCCAGCATTTT